This TCR beta chain derives from a study of cytomegalovirus exposure and HLA in healthy donors. Study context: Some 200 million T cells yielded more than 90 million unique TCR beta sequences, as an earlier analysis found. Notes on the study in general: In an earlier analysis, in approximately 630 donors, most V segments appeared productive either ~90% or ~30% of the time. 87-base-pair reads could not separate some V segments, including TRBV6-2 and TRBV6-3. Upon later analysis, TCR association rates were observed to vary by HLA locus, being highest for DRB1 and lowest for HLA-C.

On this clone: Antigen: not known.

13 Jbeta primers and 60 Vbeta primers were used for the PCR. Produced via immunoSEQ multiplex PCR; TCRdb's table is partial and in-frame only. The sample yields about 120,000 clones, 60% to 85% seen once. V shed 4 bases, J shed 1 base, and the junction held 5 bases outside the gene matches. CDR3 length: 16 amino acids. Germline V lookup: CDR1 MNHEY, CDR2 SVGAGI. V usage is TRBV6-5 and J usage is TRBJ2-3, with TRBD1 matching over 10 bases. This TCR was recovered from a woman aged 40 to 49 in good health and CMV-seropositive. The sample comprised PBMCs. The CDR3 reads CASSSTGGLGTDTQYF. The CDR3 nucleotides read TGTGCCAGCAGTTCGACAGGGGGCCTTGGCACAGATACGCAGTATTTT.